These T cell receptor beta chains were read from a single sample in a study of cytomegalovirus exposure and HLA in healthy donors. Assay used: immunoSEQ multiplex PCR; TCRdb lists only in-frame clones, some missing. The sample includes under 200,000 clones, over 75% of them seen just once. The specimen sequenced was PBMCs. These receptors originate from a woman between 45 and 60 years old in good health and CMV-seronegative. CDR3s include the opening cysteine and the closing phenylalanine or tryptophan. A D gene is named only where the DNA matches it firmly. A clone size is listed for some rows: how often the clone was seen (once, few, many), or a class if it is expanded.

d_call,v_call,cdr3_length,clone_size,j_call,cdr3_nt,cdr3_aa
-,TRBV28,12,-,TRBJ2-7,TGTGCCAGCAGTTTCACAAACTACGAGCAGTACTTC,CASSFTNYEQYF
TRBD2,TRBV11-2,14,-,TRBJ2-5,TGTGCCAGCAGCACCGGACTAGCGGGGATATACCAGTACTTC,CASSTGLAGIYQYF
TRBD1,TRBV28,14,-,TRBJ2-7,TGTGCCAGCAGTACCGGGACAGGGGGCTACGAGCAGTACTTC,CASSTGTGGYEQYF
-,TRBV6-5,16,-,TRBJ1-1,TGTGCCAGCAGTTACGACAAGGACTACGTGAACACTGAAGCTTTCTTT,CASSYDKDYVNTEAFF
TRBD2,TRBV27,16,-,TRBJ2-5,TGTGCCAGCAGTTTCAGTAGCGGGGCCTTCCAAGAGACCCAGTACTTC,CASSFSSGAFQETQYF
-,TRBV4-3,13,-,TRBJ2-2,TGCGCCAGCAGCCAAGATCGGGGGGGGGAGCTGTTTTTT,CASSQDRGGELFF
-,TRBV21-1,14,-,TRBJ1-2,TGTGCCAGCAAAGGGGATTCACAGGGACATGGCTACACCTTC,CASKGDSQGHGYTF
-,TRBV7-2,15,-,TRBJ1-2,TGTGCCAGCAGCGCCTACACTGGGGAGAGCTATGGCTACACCTTC,CASSAYTGESYGYTF
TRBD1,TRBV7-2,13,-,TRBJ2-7,TGTGCCAGCAGCCGGCAGGGGGCTTACGAGCAGTACTTC,CASSRQGAYEQYF
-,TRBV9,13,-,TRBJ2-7,TGTGCCAGCAGCGTGGGCAGTTTTTACGAGCAGTACTTC,CASSVGSFYEQYF
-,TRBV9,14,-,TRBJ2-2,TGTGCCAGCAGCGTCCTTCCGAACACCGGGGAGCTGTTTTTT,CASSVLPNTGELFF
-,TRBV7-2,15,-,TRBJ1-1,TGTGCCAGCAGCTTTGAGACCCTTCTAGGCACTGAAGCTTTCTTT,CASSFETLLGTEAFF
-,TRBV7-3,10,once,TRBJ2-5,TGTGCCAGCAGCCCCAGGGCCCAGTACTTC,CASSPRAQYF
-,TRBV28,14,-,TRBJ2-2,TGTGCCAGCAGTCCAGGACAGAACACCGGGGAGCTGTTTTTT,CASSPGQNTGELFF
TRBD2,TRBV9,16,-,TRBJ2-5,TGTGCCAGCAGCTCGACTAGCGGGATGTACCAAGAGACCCAGTACTTC,CASSSTSGMYQETQYF
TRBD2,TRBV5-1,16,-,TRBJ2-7,TGCGCCAGCAGCTTGGGACTAGCGGGGACTTACTACGAGCAGTACTTC,CASSLGLAGTYYEQYF
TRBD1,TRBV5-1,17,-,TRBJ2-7,TGCGCCAGCAGCTTGGGTAGACCCGGGACAGAGTCCTACGAGCAGTACTTC,CASSLGRPGTESYEQYF
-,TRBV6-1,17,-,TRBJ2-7,TGTGCCAGCAGTGAAGCGGGGGCAGGGGTGGTTTTCTACGAGCAGTACTTC,CASSEAGAGVVFYEQYF
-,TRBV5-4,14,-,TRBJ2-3,TGTGCCAGCAGCTTGGCTTCCGGGGTAGATACGCAGTATTTT,CASSLASGVDTQYF
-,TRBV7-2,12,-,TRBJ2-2,TGTGCCAGCAGCTTTTTAACCGGGGAGCTGTTTTTT,CASSFLTGELFF
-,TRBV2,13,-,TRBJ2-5,TGTGCCAGCAGTCGACCACTACAAGAGACCCAGTACTTC,CASSRPLQETQYF
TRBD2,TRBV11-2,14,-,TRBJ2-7,TGTGCCAGCAGCTTAGCGGGAGGGCGGGGCGAGCAGTACTTC,CASSLAGGRGEQYF
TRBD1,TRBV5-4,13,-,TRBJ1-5,TGTGCCGGCAGCTTTGACAGGGGTCAGCCCCAGCATTTT,CAGSFDRGQPQHF
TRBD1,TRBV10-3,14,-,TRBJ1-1,TGTGCCATCGGGGGGACAGGGGATGTCACTGAAGCTTTCTTT,CAIGGTGDVTEAFF
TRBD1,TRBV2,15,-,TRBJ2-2,TGTGCCAGCAGTGATCAGGGGGCGAACACCGGGGAGCTGTTTTTT,CASSDQGANTGELFF
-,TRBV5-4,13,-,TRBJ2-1,TGTGCCAGCAGCATCCGGTTCGGGGATGAGCAGTTCTTC,CASSIRFGDEQFF
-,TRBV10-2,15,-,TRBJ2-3,TGCGCCAGCAGTGAGTCGGTGGGCAACACAGATACGCAGTATTTT,CASSESVGNTDTQYF
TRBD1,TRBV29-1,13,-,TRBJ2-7,TGCAGCGCCTCCGACAGGGCTTCCTACGAGCAGTACTTC,CSASDRASYEQYF
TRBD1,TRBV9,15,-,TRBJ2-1,TGTGCCAGCAGCGGCTGGGGACAGATGTATCGGGAGCAGTTCTTC,CASSGWGQMYREQFF
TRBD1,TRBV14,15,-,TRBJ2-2,TGTGCCAGCAGCCAAGAGAGACAGGGGTCCGGGGAGCTGTTTTTT,CASSQERQGSGELFF
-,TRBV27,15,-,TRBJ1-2,TGTGCCAGCAGTCATTCCCGAGGAGCCTACTCTCACTACACCTTC,CASSHSRGAYSHYTF
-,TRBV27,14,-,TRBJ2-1,TGTGCCAGCAGGAAAGGGGGCTCCTACAATGAGCAGTTCTTC,CASRKGGSYNEQFF